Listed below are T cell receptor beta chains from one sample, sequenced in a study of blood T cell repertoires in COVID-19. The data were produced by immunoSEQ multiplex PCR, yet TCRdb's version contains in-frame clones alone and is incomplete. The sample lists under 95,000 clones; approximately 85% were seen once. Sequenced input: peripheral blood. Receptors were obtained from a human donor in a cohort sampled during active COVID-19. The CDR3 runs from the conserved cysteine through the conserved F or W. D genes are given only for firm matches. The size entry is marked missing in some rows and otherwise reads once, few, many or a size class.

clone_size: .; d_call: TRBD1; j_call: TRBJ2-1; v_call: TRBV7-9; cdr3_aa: CASSPRTGIHNEQFF; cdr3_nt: TGTGCCAGCAGCCCCCGGACAGGGATACACAATGAGCAGTTCTTC
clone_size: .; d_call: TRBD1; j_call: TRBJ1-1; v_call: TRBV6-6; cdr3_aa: CASSQGQVKTEAFF; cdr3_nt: TGTGCCAGCAGCCAGGGACAGGTGAAGACTGAAGCTTTCTTT
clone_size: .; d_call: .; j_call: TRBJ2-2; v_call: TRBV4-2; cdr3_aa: CASSHPGGGSGELFF; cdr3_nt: TGTGCCAGCAGCCATCCCGGCGGGGGCTCCGGGGAGCTGTTTTTT
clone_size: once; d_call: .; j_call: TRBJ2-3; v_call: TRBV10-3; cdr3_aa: CAITSQSTDTQYF; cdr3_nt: TGTGCCATCACCTCCCAGAGCACAGATACGCAGTATTTT
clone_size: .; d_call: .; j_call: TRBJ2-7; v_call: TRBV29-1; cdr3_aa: CSANGQFYEQYF; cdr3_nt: TGCAGCGCTAACGGACAGTTCTACGAGCAGTACTTC
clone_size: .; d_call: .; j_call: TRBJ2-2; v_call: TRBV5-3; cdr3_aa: CARSSPDRRNTGELFF; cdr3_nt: TGTGCCAGAAGCTCCCCGGACAGAAGGAACACCGGGGAGCTGTTTTTT
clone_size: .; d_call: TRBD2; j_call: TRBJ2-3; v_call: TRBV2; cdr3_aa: CASRGPGGLKDTQYF; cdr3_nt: TGTGCCAGCAGAGGCCCCGGGGGGTTGAAAGATACGCAGTATTTT
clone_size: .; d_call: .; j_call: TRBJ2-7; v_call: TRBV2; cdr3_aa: CASSEEDGGTLSDEQYF; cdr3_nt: TGTGCCAGCAGTGAAGAGGATGGAGGGACCCTTTCCGACGAGCAGTACTTC
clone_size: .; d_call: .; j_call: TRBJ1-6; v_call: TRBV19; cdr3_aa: CASSLQGYSPLHF; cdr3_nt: TGTGCCAGTAGTCTACAGGGTTATTCACCCCTCCACTTT
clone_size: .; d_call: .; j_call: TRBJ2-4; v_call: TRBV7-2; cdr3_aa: CASTEFSKNIQYF; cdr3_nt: TGTGCCAGCACCGAATTTAGCAAAAACATTCAGTACTTC
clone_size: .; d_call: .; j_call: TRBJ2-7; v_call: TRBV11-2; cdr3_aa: CASSLRDEQYF; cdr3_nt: TGTGCCAGCAGCCTACGAGACGAGCAGTACTTC
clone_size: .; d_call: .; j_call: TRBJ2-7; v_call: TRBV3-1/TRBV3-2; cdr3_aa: CASSANWGPEQYF; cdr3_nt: TGTGCCAGCAGCGCCAATTGGGGGCCCGAGCAGTACTTC
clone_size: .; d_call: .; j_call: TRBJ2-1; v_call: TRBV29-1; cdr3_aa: CSVEDPGTYNEQFF; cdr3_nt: TGCAGCGTTGAAGACCCAGGGACCTACAATGAGCAGTTCTTC
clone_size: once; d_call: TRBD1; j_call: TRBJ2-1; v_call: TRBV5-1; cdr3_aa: CASSLALGQAGNEQFF; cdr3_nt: TGCGCCAGCAGCTTGGCCTTGGGACAGGCAGGCAATGAGCAGTTCTTC
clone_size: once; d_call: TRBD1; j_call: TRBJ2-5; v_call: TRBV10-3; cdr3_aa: CAISGPGQGAEETQYF; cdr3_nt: TGTGCCATCAGTGGCCCCGGACAGGGGGCAGAAGAGACCCAGTACTTC
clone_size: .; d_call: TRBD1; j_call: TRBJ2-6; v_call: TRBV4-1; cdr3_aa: CASSLRGQGYGANVLTF; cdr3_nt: TGCGCCAGCAGCCTTAGGGGACAGGGATACGGGGCCAACGTCCTGACTTTC